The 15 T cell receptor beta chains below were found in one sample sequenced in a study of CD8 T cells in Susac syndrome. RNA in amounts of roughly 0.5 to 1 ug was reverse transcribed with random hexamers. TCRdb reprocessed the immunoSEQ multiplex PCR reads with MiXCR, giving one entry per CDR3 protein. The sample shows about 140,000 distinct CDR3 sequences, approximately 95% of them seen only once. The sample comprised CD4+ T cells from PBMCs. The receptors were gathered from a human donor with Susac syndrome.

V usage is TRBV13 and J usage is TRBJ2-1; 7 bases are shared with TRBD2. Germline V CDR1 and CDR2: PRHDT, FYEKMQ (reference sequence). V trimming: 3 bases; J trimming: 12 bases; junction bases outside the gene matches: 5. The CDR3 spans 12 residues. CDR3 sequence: CASSFPASGQFF. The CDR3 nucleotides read TGTGCCAGCAGCTTCCCCGCTAGCGGGCAGTTCTTC.

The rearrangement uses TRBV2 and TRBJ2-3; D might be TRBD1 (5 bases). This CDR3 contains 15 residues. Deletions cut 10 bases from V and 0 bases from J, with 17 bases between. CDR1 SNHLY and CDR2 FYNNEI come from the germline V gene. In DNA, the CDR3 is TGTGCCAATCAGGGCACAGAAAGGAGCACAGATACGCAGTATTTT. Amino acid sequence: CANQGTERSTDTQYF.

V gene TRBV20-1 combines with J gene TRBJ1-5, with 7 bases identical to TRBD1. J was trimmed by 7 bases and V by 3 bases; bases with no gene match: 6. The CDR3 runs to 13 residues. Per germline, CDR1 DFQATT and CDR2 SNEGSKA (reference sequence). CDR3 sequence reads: CSARTRGDQPQHF. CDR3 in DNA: TGCAGTGCTAGGACCAGGGGGGACCAGCCCCAGCATTTT.

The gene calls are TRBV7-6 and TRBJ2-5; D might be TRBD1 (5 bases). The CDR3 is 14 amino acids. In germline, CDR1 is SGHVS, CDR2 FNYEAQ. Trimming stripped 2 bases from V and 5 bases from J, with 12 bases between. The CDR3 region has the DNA TGTGCCAGCAGCTTAACTGCCCCAGGGGAGACCCAGTACTTC. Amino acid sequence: CASSLTAPGETQYF. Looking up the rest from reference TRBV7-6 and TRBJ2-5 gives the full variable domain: GAGVSQSPRYKVTKRGQDVALRCDPISGHVSLYWYRQALGQGPEFLTYFNYEAQQDKSGLPNDRFSAERPEGSISTLTIQRTEQRDSAMYRCASSLTAPGETQYFGPGTRLLVL.

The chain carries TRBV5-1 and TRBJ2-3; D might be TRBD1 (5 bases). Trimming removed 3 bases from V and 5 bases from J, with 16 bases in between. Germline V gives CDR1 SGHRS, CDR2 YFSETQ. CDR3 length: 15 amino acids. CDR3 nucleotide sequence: TGCGCCAGCAGCTCCGGTCAAGGGGCGAAAGATACGCAGTATTTT. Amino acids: CASSSGQGAKDTQYF.

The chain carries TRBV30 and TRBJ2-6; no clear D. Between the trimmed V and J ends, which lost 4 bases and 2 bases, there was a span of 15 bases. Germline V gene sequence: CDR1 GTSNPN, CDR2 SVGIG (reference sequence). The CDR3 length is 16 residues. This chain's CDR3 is CAWMEDRPTGANVLTF. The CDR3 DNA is TGTGCCTGGATGGAAGACCGTCCCACTGGGGCCAACGTCCTGACTTTC.

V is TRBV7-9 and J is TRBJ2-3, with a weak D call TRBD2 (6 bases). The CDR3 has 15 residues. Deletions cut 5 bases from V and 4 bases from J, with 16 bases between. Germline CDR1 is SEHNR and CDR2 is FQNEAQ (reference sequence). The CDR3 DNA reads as TGTGCCAGCAGCCCCTCAATGCGGGGCGCAGATACGCAGTATTTT. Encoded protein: CASSPSMRGADTQYF.

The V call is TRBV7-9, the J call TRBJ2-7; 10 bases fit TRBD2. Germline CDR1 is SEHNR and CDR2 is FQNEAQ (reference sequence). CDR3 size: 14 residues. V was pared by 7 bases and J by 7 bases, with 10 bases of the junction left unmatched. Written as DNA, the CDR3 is TGTGCCAGCACCGGAAGCGGGAGGGATACGGAGCAGTACTTC. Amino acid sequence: CASTGSGRDTEQYF. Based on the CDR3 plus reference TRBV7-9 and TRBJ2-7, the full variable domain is DTGVSQNPRHKITKRGQNVTFRCDPISEHNRLYWYRQTLGQGPEFLTYFQNEAQLEKSRLLSDRFSAERPKGSFSTLEIQRTEQGDSAMYLCASTGSGRDTEQYFGPGTRLTVT.

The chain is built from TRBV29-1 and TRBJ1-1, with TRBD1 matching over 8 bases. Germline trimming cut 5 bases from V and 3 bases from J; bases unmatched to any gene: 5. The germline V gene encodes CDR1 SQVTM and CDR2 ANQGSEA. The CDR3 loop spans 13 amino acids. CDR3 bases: TGCAGCGTTTGGACAGGGTATTACACTGAAGCTTTCTTT. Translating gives CSVWTGYYTEAFF.

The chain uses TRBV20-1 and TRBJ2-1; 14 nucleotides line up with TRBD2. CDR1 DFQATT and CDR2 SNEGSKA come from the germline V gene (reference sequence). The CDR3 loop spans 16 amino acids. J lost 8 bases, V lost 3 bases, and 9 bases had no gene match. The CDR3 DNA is TGCAGTGCTAGTGGGGGACTAGCGGGAGTTGTCGATGAGCAGTTCTTC. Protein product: CSASGGLAGVVDEQFF.

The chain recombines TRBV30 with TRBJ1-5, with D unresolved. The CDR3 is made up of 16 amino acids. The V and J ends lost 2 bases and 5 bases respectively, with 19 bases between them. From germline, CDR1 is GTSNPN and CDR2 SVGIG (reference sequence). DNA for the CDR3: TGTGCCTGGAGTCCAGGTGCCAGATTTCGCTATCAGCCCCAGCATTTT. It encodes CAWSPGARFRYQPQHF.

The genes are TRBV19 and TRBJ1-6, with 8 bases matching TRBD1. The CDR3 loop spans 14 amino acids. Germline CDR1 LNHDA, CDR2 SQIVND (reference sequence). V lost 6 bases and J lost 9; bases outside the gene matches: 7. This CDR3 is CASRFGTGFSPLHF. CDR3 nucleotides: TGTGCCAGTAGGTTCGGGACAGGCTTTTCACCCCTCCACTTT.

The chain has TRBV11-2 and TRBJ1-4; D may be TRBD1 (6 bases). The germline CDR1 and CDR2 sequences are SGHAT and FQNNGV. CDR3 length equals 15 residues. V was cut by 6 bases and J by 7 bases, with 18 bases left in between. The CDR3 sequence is CASRQDSNYGEKLFF. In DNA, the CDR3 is TGTGCCAGCAGACAGGACAGCAACTATGGTGAAAAACTGTTTTTT.

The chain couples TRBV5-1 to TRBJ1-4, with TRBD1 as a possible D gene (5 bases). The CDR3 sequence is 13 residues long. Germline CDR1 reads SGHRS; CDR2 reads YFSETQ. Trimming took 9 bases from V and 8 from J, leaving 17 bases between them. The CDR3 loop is CATIRQLREKLFF. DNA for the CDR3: TGCGCCACCATCAGACAGTTGCGGGAAAAACTGTTTTTT.

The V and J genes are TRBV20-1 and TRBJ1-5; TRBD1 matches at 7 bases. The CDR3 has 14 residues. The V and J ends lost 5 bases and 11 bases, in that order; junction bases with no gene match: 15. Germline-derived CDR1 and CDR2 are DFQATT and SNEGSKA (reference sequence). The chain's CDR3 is CSAPTQGQTRAQHF. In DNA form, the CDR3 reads TGCAGTGCTCCTACCCAGGGACAGACGAGGGCCCAGCATTTT.